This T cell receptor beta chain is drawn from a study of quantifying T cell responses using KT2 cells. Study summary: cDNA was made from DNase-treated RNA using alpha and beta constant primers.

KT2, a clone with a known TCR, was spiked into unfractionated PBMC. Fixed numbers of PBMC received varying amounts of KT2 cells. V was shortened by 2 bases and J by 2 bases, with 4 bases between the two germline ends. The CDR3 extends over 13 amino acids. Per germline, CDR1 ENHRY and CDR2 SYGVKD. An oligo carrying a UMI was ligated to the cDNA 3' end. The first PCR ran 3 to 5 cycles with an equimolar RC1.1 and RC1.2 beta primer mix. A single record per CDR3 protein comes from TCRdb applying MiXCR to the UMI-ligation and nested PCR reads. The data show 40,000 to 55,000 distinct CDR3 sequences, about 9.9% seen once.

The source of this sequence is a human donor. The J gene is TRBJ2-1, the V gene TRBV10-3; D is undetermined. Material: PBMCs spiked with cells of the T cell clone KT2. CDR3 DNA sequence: TGTGCCATCAGTGAGCAGACCTACAATGAGCAGTTCTTC. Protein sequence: CAISEQTYNEQFF.